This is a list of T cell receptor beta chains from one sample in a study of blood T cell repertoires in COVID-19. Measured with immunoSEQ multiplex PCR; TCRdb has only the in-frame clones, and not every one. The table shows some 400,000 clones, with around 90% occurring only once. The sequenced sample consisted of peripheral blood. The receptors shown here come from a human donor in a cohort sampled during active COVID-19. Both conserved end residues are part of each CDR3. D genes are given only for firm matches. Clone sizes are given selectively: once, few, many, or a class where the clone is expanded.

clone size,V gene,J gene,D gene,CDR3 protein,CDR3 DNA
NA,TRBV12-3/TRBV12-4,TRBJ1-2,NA,CASSLTARGYTF,TGTGCCAGCAGTTTAACAGCACGGGGCTACACCTTC
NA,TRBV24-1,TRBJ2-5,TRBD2,CASRSGTQETQYF,TGTGCCTCGCGTAGCGGGACACAAGAGACCCAGTACTTC
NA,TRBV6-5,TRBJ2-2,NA,CASSLTSDTGELFF,TGTGCCAGCAGCCTGACTAGTGACACCGGGGAGCTGTTTTTT
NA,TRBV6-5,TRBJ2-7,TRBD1,CASSRDRELYEQYF,TGTGCCAGCAGCCGGGACAGGGAGCTTTACGAGCAGTACTTC
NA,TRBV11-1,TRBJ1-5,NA,CASSLAPRNNSNQPQHF,TGTGCCAGCAGCTTAGCGCCCAGAAATAATAGCAATCAGCCCCAGCATTTT
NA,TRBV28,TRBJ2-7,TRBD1,CASSLGDRFLGEQYF,TGTGCCAGCAGTTTAGGGGACAGGTTCTTAGGAGAGCAGTACTTC
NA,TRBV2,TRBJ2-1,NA,CASRGSPEQFF,TGTGCCAGCAGGGGGAGTCCTGAGCAGTTCTTC
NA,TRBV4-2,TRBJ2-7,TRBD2,CASSPGLAGGEQYF,TGTGCCAGCAGCCCTGGACTAGCGGGAGGCGAGCAGTACTTC
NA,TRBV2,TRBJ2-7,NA,CASSVAYSSYEQYF,TGTGCCAGCAGTGTAGCCTACAGCTCCTACGAGCAGTACTTC
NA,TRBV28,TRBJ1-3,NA,CASSLGGKGGSGNTIYF,TGTGCCAGCAGTTTAGGCGGGAAGGGAGGCTCTGGAAACACCATATATTTT
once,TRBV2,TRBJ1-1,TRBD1,CASSRQGLNTEAFF,TGTGCCAGCAGCAGACAGGGATTGAACACTGAAGCTTTCTTT
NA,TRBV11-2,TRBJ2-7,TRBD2,CASSLQTGGPYEQYF,TGTGCCAGCAGCCTGCAAACGGGAGGGCCGTACGAGCAGTACTTC
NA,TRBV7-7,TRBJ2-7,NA,CASSCPSRVGGQSSYEQYF,TGTGCTAGCAGCTGCCCGAGCCGCGTGGGGGGGCAAAGCTCCTACGAGCAGTACTTC
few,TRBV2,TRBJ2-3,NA,CASSETSVGGTDTQYF,TGTGCCAGCAGTGAAACGTCGGTTGGGGGGACAGATACGCAGTATTTT
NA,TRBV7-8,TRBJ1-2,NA,CASSSASRGYGYTF,TGTGCCAGCAGCAGCGCTTCGAGAGGCTATGGCTACACCTTC
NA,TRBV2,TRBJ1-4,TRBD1,CASSLGTGGAYEKLFF,TGTGCCAGCAGTCTCGGGACAGGGGGCGCATATGAAAAACTGTTTTTT
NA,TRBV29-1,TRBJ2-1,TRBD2,CSVEVESGGALNYNEQFF,TGCAGCGTTGAAGTTGAAAGCGGGGGGGCCCTCAATTACAATGAGCAGTTCTTC
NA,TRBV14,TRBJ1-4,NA,CASSRARQVNEKLFF,TGTGCCAGCAGCCGGGCGAGACAGGTTAATGAAAAACTGTTTTTT
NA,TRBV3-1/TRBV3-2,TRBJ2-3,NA,CASSQDPSGPDTQYF,TGTGCCAGCAGCCAAGATCCAAGCGGTCCAGATACGCAGTATTTT
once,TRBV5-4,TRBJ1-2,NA,CASSSIAGSGYGYTF,TGTGCCAGCAGTTCCATAGCAGGCAGCGGCTATGGCTACACCTTC
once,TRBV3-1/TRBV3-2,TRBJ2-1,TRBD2,CASSSPGREGSEQFF,TGTGCCAGCAGCTCTCCCGGGAGGGAGGGAAGTGAGCAGTTCTTC
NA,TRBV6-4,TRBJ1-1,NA,CASSQPVQGGRAEAFF,TGTGCCAGCAGTCAGCCAGTACAGGGCGGGAGGGCTGAAGCTTTCTTT
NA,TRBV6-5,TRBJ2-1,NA,CASSPGGNFGNEQFF,TGTGCCAGCAGCCCAGGGGGGAACTTCGGCAATGAGCAGTTCTTC
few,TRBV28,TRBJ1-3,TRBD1,CASSNWDRPGNTIYF,TGTGCCAGCAGTAACTGGGACAGGCCTGGAAACACCATATATTTT
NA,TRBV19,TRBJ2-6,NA,CASRTDSGANVLTF,TGTGCCAGTAGAACAGACTCTGGGGCCAACGTCCTGACTTTC
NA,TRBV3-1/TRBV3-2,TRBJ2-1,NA,CASSQPPRRSYNEQFF,TGTGCCAGCAGCCAACCCCCGCGGAGAAGCTACAATGAGCAGTTCTTC